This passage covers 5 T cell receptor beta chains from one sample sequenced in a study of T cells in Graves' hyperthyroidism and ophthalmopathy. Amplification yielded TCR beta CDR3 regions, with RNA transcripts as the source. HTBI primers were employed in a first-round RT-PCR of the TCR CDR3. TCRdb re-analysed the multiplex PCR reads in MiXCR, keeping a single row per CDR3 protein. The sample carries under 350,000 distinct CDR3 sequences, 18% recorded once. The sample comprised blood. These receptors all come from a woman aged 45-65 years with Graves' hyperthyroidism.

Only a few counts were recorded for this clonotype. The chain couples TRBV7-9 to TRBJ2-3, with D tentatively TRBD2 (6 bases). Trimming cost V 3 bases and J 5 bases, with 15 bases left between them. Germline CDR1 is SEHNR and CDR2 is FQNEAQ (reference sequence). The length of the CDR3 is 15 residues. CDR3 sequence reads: CASSFIADLGDTQYF. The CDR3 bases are TGTGCCAGCAGCTTCATAGCGGATCTGGGAGATACGCAGTATTTT.

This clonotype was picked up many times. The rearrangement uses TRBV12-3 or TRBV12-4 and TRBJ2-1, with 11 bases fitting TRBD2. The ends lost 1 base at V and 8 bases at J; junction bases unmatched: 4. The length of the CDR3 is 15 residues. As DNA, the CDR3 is TGTGCCAGCAGTTTAGGACTAGCGGGGCTGTATGAGCAGTTCTTC. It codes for CASSLGLAGLYEQFF.

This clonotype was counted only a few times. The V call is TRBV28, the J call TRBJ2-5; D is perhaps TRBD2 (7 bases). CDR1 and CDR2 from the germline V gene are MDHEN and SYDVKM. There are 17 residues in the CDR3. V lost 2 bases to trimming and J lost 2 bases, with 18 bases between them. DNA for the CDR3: TGTGCCAGCAGTTTACCTGGGGGGGCCCGTATACAAGAGACCCAGTACTTC. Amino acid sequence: CASSLPGGARIQETQYF. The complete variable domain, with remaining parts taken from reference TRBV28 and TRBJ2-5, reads DVKVTQSSRYLVKRTGEKVFLECVQDMDHENMFWYRQDPGLGLRLIYFSYDVKMKEKGDIPEGYSVSREKKERFSLILESASTNQTSMYLCASSLPGGARIQETQYFGPGTRLLVL.

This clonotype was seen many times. The CDR3 DNA is TGTGCCAGCAGCACCACCGACGGCGTGGGCAACACCATATATTTT. Its protein is CASSTTDGVGNTIYF. This sequence joins TRBV2 and TRBJ1-3; D remains unclear. Germline V gene data show CDR1 as SNHLY and CDR2 as FYNNEI. CDR3 length: 15 residues. V dropped 6 bases and J dropped 7 bases, with 19 bases sitting between them.

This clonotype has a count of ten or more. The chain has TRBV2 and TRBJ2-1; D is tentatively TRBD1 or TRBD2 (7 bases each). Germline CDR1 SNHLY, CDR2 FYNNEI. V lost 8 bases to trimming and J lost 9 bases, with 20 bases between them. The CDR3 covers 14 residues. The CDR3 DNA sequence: TGTGCCAGCGTGGGAGGGAAGGGGGCCCGTGAGCAGTTCTTC. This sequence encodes CASVGGKGAREQFF.